Below are 13 T cell receptor beta chains sequenced from a single sample in a study of blood T cells in healthy people across ages. Together with a sample-barcoded 5' primer, a J-beta primer mix was included in a second PCR lasting 7 to 11 cycles. One entry per CDR3 protein, called by TCRdb with MiXCR from the 5' RACE reads. This table holds hundreds of thousands of distinct CDR3 sequences, more than 20% found once. These same data were also listed under a study on T cells of mothers and their children.

The sequenced material came from blood. The receptor source for this set is a boy younger than 18 in good health.

This chain joins TRBV4-3 and TRBJ2-1, with D possibly matching TRBD2 (6 bases). Between the trimmed V and J ends, which lost 2 bases and 1 base, there was a span of 9 bases. CDR1 LGHNA and CDR2 YSLEER come from the germline V gene. The CDR3 is 15 residues long. CDR3 in DNA: TGCGCCAGCAGCCAATCGAGCGGGTCCTACAATGAGCAGTTCTTC. It specifies CASSQSSGSYNEQFF.

This clonotype was detected only once. In DNA form, the CDR3 reads TGTGCCAGCAGCCCTGGGACACTAGCTAACTATGGCTACACCTTC. Its protein product is CASSPGTLANYGYTF. J is TRBJ1-2 and V is TRBV7-9, with a possible D match to TRBD1 (6 bases). The CDR3 covers 15 residues. In germline, CDR1 is SEHNR, CDR2 FQNEAQ (reference sequence). V lost 5 bases and J lost 0, with 13 bases in between.

DNA of the CDR3: TGTGCCAGCAGCCTTTCGGGCGGTGGCGAAAACATTCAGTACTTC. Amino acid sequence: CASSLSGGGENIQYF. The rearrangement links TRBV7-2 to TRBJ2-4; D uncertain. CDR3 length: 15 amino acids. Trimming pared 5 bases from V and 5 bases from J, leaving 16 bases between. Germline CDR1 and CDR2: SGHTA and FQGNSA.

This clonotype has just a few counts. V and J are TRBV13 and TRBJ2-7; D uncertain. Germline lookup yields CDR1 PRHDT and CDR2 FYEKMQ (reference sequence). CDR3 size: 13 residues. Trimming pared 2 bases from V and 3 bases from J, leaving 8 bases between. The CDR3 nucleotides read TGTGCCAGCAGCTTACCAGGATTCTACGAGCAGTACTTC. Its translation: CASSLPGFYEQYF.

V gene TRBV20-1 combines with J gene TRBJ2-7, with 11 positions matching TRBD2. Germline CDR1 is DFQATT and CDR2 is SNEGSKA (reference sequence). The J segment lost 6 bases and the V segment lost 4 bases, leaving 5 bases of the junction unmatched. The CDR3 is 13 residues long. The CDR3 DNA reads as TGCAGTGCTAAACTAGCGGGGGTGAGCGAGCAGTACTTC. It specifies CSAKLAGVSEQYF.

The V gene is TRBV27, the J gene TRBJ2-3; no firm D call. Trimming removed 2 bases from V and 5 bases from J, with 14 bases in between. Germline loops: CDR1 MNHEY, CDR2 SMNVEV (reference sequence). The length of the CDR3 is 15 residues. DNA for the CDR3: TGTGCCAGCAGTTTAATTGCGGTAGAACGAGATACGCAGTATTTT. Its translation: CASSLIAVERDTQYF.

The genes are TRBV20-1 and TRBJ1-1, with 8 bases fitting TRBD1. V was clipped by 5 bases and J by 5 bases; unmatched bases: 7. The CDR3 has 13 residues. Germline lookup yields CDR1 DFQATT and CDR2 SNEGSKA (reference sequence). The CDR3 nucleotides read TGCAGTGCTGAAGACAGGGGCGGGACTGAAGCTTTCTTT. The encoded protein is CSAEDRGGTEAFF.

The rearrangement links TRBV12-3 or TRBV12-4 to TRBJ1-6; D not resolved. CDR3 length equals 12 residues. The V end lost 6 bases, the J end lost 10 bases, and 10 bases lay between the germline ends. The CDR3 is CASRGSDSPLHF. CDR3 DNA sequence: TGTGCCAGCAGGGGGAGTGACTCACCCCTCCACTTT.

A word on this clonotype: One end of the junction varies from germline; a read error may be responsible. This chain joins TRBV2 and TRBJ2-5, with 14 bases that match TRBD2. This CDR3 region has 15 residues. The germline gives CDR1 SNHLY, CDR2 FYNNEI. The CDR3 loop is CASPGTSGGEETQYF. The DNA of the CDR3 is TGTGCCAGCCCCGGGACTAGCGGGGGCGAAGAAACCCAGTACTTC. Using reference TRBV2 and TRBJ2-5 for the parts outside the CDR3, the full variable domain is EPEVTQTPSHQVTQMGQEVILRCVPISNHLYFYWYRQILGQKVEFLVSFYNNEISEKSEIFDDQFSVERPDGSNFTLKIRSTKLEDSAMYFCASPGTSGGEETQYFGPGTRLLVL.

The gene calls are TRBV20-1 and TRBJ2-7, with TRBD1 as a possible D gene (6 bases). Germline CDR1 reads DFQATT; CDR2 reads SNEGSKA (reference sequence). V lost 2 bases and J 3 bases, leaving 8 bases between the germline ends. The CDR3 runs 12 residues. CDR3 in amino acids: CSARSQGYEQYF. The DNA for the CDR3 is TGCAGTGCTAGATCACAGGGCTACGAGCAGTACTTC.

The chain joins TRBV29-1 to TRBJ2-5; TRBD1 or TRBD2 may be the D gene (5 bases each). The J call may be incorrect, as the DNA end agrees better with TRBJ2-7. This CDR3 contains 13 residues. Germline assignment: CDR1 SQVTM and CDR2 ANQGSEA. The CDR3 DNA follows: TGCAGCGTTGAAGATCCGGGGACCCTCGAGCAGTACTTC. It encodes CSVEDPGTLEQYF.

About this clonotype: This may arise from a read error, as a much more abundant clone is one base away. V is TRBV24-1 and J is TRBJ1-1; tentative D call: TRBD1 (5 bases). The CDR3 totals 13 residues. Germline V gene sequence: CDR1 KGHDR, CDR2 SFDVKD. The CDR3 here is CATSGAGNTEALF. The CDR3 DNA is TGTGCCACCAGTGGGGCAGGGAACACTGAAGCTCTCTTT.

This clonotype turned up a few times. The chain couples TRBV20-1 to TRBJ2-5; D is perhaps TRBD1 (5 bases). Trimming stripped 6 bases from V and 5 bases from J, with 19 bases between. The germline CDR1 and CDR2 sequences are DFQATT and SNEGSKA (reference sequence). This CDR3 spans 14 amino acids. CDR3 nucleotides: TGCAGTGCACTATGGCGGTCCAGGGCTGAGACCCAGTACTTC. This translates into CSALWRSRAETQYF.